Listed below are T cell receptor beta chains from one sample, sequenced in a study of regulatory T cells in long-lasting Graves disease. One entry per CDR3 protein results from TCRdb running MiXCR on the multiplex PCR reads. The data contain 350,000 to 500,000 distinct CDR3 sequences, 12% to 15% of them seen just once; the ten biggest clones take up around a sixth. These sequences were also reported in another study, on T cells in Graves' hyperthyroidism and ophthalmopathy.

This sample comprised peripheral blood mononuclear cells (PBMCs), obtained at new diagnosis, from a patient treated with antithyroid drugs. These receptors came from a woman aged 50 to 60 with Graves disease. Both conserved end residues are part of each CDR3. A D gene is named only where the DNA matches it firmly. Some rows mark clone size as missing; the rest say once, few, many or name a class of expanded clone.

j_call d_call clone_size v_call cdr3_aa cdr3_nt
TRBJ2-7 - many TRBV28 CASSLWGGGDREQYF TGTGCCAGCAGTTTATGGGGAGGGGGGGACAGGGAGCAGTACTTC
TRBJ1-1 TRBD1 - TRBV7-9 CANSLGYRGPYMNTEAFF TGTGCCAACAGCTTAGGGTACAGGGGGCCCTACATGAACACTGAAGCTTTCTTT
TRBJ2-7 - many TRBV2 CASRGGTGSSYEQYF TGTGCCAGCAGGGGCGGGACCGGCAGCTCCTACGAGCAGTACTTC
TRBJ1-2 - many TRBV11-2 CASSLGLEYGYTF TGTGCCAGCAGCTTAGGGCTAGAGTATGGCTACACCTTC
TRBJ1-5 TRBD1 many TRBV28 CASSDHQGQGNQPQHF TGTGCCAGCAGTGATCACCAGGGACAGGGGAATCAGCCCCAGCATTTT
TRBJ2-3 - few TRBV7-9 CASSLNRKSSTDTQYF TGTGCCAGCAGCTTAAATCGGAAGTCTAGCACAGATACGCAGTATTTT
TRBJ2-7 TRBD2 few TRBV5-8 CASNPREGPYEQYF TGTGCCAGCAACCCTAGGGAGGGTCCCTACGAGCAGTACTTC
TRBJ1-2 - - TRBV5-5 CASSEAGSGGYTF TGTGCCAGCAGCGAGGCAGGGTCGGGAGGCTACACCTTC
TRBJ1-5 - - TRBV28 CASSPHTDLRTQHF TGTGCCAGCAGCCCTCACACAGATCTGAGGACCCAGCATTTT
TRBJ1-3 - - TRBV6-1 CASGQRDLLSGNTIYF TGTGCCAGCGGACAACGGGACCTCCTCTCTGGAAACACCATATATTTT
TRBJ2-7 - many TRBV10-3 CAISESPAGSEYF TGTGCCATCAGTGAAAGCCCCGCTGGTAGTGAGTACTTC
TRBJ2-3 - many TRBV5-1 CASSLVVLGGRPDTQYF TGCGCCAGCAGCTTGGTTGTGTTAGGGGGTAGGCCAGATACGCAGTATTTT
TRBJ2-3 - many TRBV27 CASSSRIDTQYF TGTGCCAGCAGTTCAAGGATAGATACGCAGTATTTT